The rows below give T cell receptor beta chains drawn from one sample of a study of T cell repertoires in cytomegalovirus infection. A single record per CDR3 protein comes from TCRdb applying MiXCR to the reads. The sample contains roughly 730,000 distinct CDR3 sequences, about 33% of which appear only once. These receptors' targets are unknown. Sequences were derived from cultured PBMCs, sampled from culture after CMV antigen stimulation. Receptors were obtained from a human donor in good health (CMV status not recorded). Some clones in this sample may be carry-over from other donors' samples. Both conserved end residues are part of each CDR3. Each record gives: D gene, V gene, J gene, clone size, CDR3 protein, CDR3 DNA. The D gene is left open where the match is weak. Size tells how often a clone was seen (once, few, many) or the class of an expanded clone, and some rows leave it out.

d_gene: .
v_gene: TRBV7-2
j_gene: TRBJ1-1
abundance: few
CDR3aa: CASSLGLKAFF
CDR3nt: TGTGCCAGCAGCTTAGGATTGAAAGCTTTCTTT

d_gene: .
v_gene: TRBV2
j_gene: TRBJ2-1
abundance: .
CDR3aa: CASNGGRIDEQFF
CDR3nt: TGTGCCAGCAATGGGGGGCGTATCGATGAGCAGTTCTTC

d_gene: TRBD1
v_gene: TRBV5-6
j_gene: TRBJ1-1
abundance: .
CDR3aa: CASSGLDRGHITEAFF
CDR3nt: TGTGCCAGCAGCGGACTGGACAGGGGGCATATCACTGAAGCTTTCTTT

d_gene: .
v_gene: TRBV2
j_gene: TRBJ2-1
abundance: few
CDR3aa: CASSELTGRAGNEQFF
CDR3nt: TGTGCCAGCAGTGAGTTGACGGGAAGGGCTGGGAATGAGCAGTTCTTC

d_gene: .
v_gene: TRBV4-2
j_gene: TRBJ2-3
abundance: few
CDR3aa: CASSQEPPLRFGDTQYF
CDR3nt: TGTGCCAGCAGCCAAGAACCCCCGCTCCGCTTCGGGGATACGCAGTATTTT

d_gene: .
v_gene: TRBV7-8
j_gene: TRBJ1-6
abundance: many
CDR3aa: CASSLVERSPLHF
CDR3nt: TGTGCCAGCAGCTTAGTTGAGAGGTCACCCCTCCACTTT

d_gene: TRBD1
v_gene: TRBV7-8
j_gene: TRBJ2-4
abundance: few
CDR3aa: CASSSSPGQVRYF
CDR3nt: TGTGCCAGCAGCTCTTCCCCGGGACAGGTTAGATACTTC

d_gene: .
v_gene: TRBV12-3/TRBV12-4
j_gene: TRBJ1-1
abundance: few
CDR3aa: CASSFGGDTEAFF
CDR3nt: TGTGCCAGCAGTTTCGGGGGTGACACTGAAGCTTTCTTT

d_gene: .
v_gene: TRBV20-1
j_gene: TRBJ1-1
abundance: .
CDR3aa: CSARRESAGAFF
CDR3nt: TGCAGTGCTAGGAGGGAAAGCGCGGGAGCTTTCTTT

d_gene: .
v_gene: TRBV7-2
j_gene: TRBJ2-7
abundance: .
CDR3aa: CASSHPTESSYEQYF
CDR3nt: TGTGCCAGCAGCCACCCGACAGAGAGCTCCTACGAGCAGTACTTC

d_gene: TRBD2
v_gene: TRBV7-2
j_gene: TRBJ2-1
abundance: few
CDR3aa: CASSIAGFSYNEQFF
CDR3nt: TGTGCCAGCAGCATAGCGGGATTCTCCTACAATGAGCAGTTCTTC